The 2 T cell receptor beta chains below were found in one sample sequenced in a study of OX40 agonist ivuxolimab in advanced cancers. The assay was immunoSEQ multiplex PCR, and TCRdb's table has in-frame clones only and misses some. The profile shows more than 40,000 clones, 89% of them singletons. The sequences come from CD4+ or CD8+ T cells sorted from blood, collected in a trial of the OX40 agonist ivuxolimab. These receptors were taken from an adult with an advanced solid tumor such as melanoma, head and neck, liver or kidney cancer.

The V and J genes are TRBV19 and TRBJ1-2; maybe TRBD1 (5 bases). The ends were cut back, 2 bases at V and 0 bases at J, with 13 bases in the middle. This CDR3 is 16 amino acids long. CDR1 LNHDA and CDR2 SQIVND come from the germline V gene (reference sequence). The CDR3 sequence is CASSITPGEANYGYTF. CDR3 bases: TGTGCCAGTAGTATAACTCCGGGGGAGGCTAACTATGGCTACACCTTC. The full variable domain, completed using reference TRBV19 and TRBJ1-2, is DGGITQSPKYLFRKEGQNVTLSCEQNLNHDAMYWYRQDPGQGLRLIYYSQIVNDFQKGDIAEGYSVSREKKESFPLTVTSAQKNPTAFYLCASSITPGEANYGYTFGSGTRLTVV.

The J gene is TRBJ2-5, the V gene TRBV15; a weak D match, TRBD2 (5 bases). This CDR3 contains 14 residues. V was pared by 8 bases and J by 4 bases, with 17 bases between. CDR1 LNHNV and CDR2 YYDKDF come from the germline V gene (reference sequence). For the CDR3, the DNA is TGTGCCACCGAAGAGAGAGGAGAGGGAGAGACCCAGTACTTC. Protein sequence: CATEERGEGETQYF.